This paragraph covers one T cell receptor (beta chain) sequence. Antigen unknown. Different DNA sequences within this sample yield the same CDR3. Trimming cost V 1 base and J 8 bases; bases outside gene matches: 1. CDR3 length: 12 amino acids. Germline CDR1 and CDR2: LGHDT and YNNKEL (reference sequence). The assay was immunoSEQ multiplex PCR, and TCRdb's table has in-frame clones only and misses some. Of around 160,000 clones in the sample, 85% to 95% are singletons; the top ten hold around 2.8%. This record comes from a study of T cell responses to AZD1222 COVID-19 vaccine. Regarding the study as a whole: After the peak T cell response, and only then, were repertoires sampled. Targets within unmutated variant regions were reportedly found for nearly half of spike-specific TCRs. The study found vaccine-associated CD4 TCRs spanning spike, dominant at 160-218 and 743-854. Baseline seropositivity occurred in only a handful of AZD1222 recipients.

The chain uses TRBV3-1 (or the pseudogene TRBV3-2) and TRBJ1-2; 7 bases are shared with TRBD1. The TCR originated in an adult in good health. The material sequenced was peripheral blood, taken on day 0 of MenACWY control vaccination. CDR3 sequence reads: CASSQGQGGYTF. The CDR3, as DNA: TGTGCCAGCAGCCAAGGACAGGGAGGCTACACCTTC.